This TCR beta chain stems from a study of cytomegalovirus exposure and HLA in healthy donors. Study summary: Researchers previously reported finding roughly 120 million unique TCR beta sequences from 150 million to 200 million T cells. Study-level results: The study reported that TCR beta sequences accurately predicted HLA-A and HLA-B alleles in most subjects. Differences between HLA loci emerged in a later analysis of TCR association rates, with DRB1 most and HLA-C fewest. Reports credit the classifier with highly specific, highly sensitive diagnosis of cytomegalovirus status.

Amplification used 60 Vbeta primers and 13 Jbeta primers. The repertoire was sequenced with immunoSEQ multiplex PCR; TCRdb's copy has only in-frame clones and lacks some. The sample contains about 190,000 clones, more than 65% of which appear only once. This clone was detected once. Its antigen remains unidentified. This TCR came from a woman aged 25 to 39 in good health and CMV-seropositive. Specimen: PBMCs.

CDR3 in amino acids: CASSPGQGFYTGELFF. CDR3 nucleotide sequence: TGTGCCAGCAGCCCGGGACAGGGGTTTTACACCGGGGAGCTGTTTTTT. This chain connects TRBV7-9 to TRBJ2-2, with TRBD1 matching 10 bases. The germline V gene has CDR1 SEHNR and CDR2 FQNEAQ (reference sequence). V shed 5 bases and J 3 bases; nucleotides not matched to a gene: 6. The CDR3 covers 16 residues.